This is a list of T cell receptor beta chains from one sample in a study of shared clonotypes between healthy human individuals. TCRdb keeps only in-frame clones here, not all; method: immunoSEQ multiplex PCR. The sample comprises about 680,000 clones, 60% to 75% of which are singletons, and 1.5% to 2% rests with the top ten. Sequencing was performed on memory CD4+ T cells sorted from blood. The receptors derive from a woman aged 25 to 45 in good health. The CDR3 runs from the conserved cysteine through the conserved F or W. The D gene is left open where the match is weak. Size tells how often a clone was seen (once, few, many) or the class of an expanded clone, and some rows leave it out.

TRBJ2-5 | NA | TRBV30 | NA | TGTGCCTGGAGGTTAAGATCTAGCGTCCAAGAGACCCAGTACTTC | CAWRLRSSVQETQYF
TRBJ1-3 | NA | TRBV5-1 | NA | TGCGCCAGCAGCTCGACACCACAGGGTCACTCTGGAAACACCATATATTTT | CASSSTPQGHSGNTIYF
TRBJ2-1 | NA | TRBV5-4 | NA | TGTGCCAGCAGCCCGAAGGCGGGACGGGATGAGCAGTTCTTC | CASSPKAGRDEQFF
TRBJ2-2 | NA | TRBV4-1 | NA | TGCGCCAGCAGCCGAATACCCTTAAGAACCGGGGCCCAGGGCGGGGAGCTGTTTTTT | CASSRIPLRTGAQGGELFF
TRBJ2-7 | TRBD1 | TRBV5-8 | once | TGTGCCAGCAGCTTGGCAGTCGGGACAGGGATACCCTTCGAGCAGTACTTC | CASSLAVGTGIPFEQYF
TRBJ1-5 | NA | TRBV2 | NA | TGTGCCAGCAGGGCGCCTAGGGGTTCGAATCAGCCCCAGCATTTT | CASRAPRGSNQPQHF
TRBJ2-7 | TRBD2 | TRBV5-1 | NA | TGCGCCAGCAGCAAAAACGAACAGACTAGCGGGAGGGCTCCTTACTTC | CASSKNEQTSGRAPYF
TRBJ2-5 | NA | TRBV25-1 | NA | TGTGCCAGCAGGGGGAAGGGCCAAGAGACCCAGTACTTC | CASRGKGQETQYF
TRBJ2-7 | NA | TRBV7-8 | NA | TGTGCCAGCAGCCCCTTACAACTAGACAGCGAGCAGTACTTC | CASSPLQLDSEQYF
TRBJ1-5 | NA | TRBV30 | NA | TGTGCCTGGAGTGTGCAGTATAGCAATCAGCCCCAGCATTTT | CAWSVQYSNQPQHF
TRBJ2-7 | TRBD2 | TRBV5-1 | NA | TGCGCCAGCAGCTTGGTAGCGGGAGGTATCTACGAGCAGTACTTC | CASSLVAGGIYEQYF
TRBJ2-3 | NA | TRBV9 | once | TGTGCCAGCAGCGCTCAAGCGGGCATCACAGATACGCAGTATTTT | CASSAQAGITDTQYF
TRBJ2-3 | NA | TRBV11-2 | NA | TGTGCCAGCAGGGCCAATGAGCGTGCAGATACGCAGTATTTT | CASRANERADTQYF
TRBJ2-5 | TRBD2 | TRBV11-2 | NA | TGTGCCAGCAGCTTATCGGCGGGAGGGAGGGAGACCCAGTACTTC | CASSLSAGGRETQYF
TRBJ2-1 | NA | TRBV7-6 | NA | TGTGCCAGCAGTACGAAGGTAGGGCGGAATGAGCAGTTCTTC | CASSTKVGRNEQFF
TRBJ2-3 | TRBD2 | TRBV5-1 | NA | TGCGCCAGCATCCCGGGACTAGCGGGAGGAGATACGCAGTATTTT | CASIPGLAGGDTQYF
TRBJ2-2 | TRBD2 | TRBV30 | NA | TGTGCCTGGAGTAGCGGGACGGACACCGAGGAGCTGTTTTTT | CAWSSGTDTEELFF
TRBJ2-7 | NA | TRBV28 | NA | TGTGCCAGCAGACTGTCAGGGTCCTACGAGCAGTACTTC | CASRLSGSYEQYF
TRBJ1-2 | NA | TRBV5-1 | NA | TGCGCCAGCAGCTTGGAGATTCGTTCTCTAAATGGCTACACCTTC | CASSLEIRSLNGYTF
TRBJ1-5 | TRBD1 | TRBV7-9 | NA | TGTGCCAGCAGCTTACGTCCCGACAGGGTGGGGATTAACAATCAGCCCCAGCATTTT | CASSLRPDRVGINNQPQHF
TRBJ2-1 | NA | TRBV18 | NA | TGTGCCAGCTCACCAATTGTCTTAACCATATCCTACAATGAGCAGTTCTTC | CASSPIVLTISYNEQFF
TRBJ2-1 | NA | TRBV5-1 | NA | TGCGCCAGCAGCTTGGGGGATAGAAAGAATGAGCAGTTCTTC | CASSLGDRKNEQFF
TRBJ2-3 | TRBD2 | TRBV7-3 | NA | TGTGCCAGCAGCCCTCGGACTAGCGGGAGTCATACGCAGTATTTT | CASSPRTSGSHTQYF
TRBJ2-4 | NA | TRBV7-2 | NA | TGTGCCAGCAGCCTTAATGGGTCCAAAAACATTCAGTACTTC | CASSLNGSKNIQYF
TRBJ2-5 | NA | TRBV28 | NA | TGTGCCAGCAGTTTAATGAAGGGGCAAGAGACCCAGTACTTC | CASSLMKGQETQYF
TRBJ1-5 | NA | TRBV30 | NA | TGTGCCTGGAGTGGTAATTATCAGGAGCCCCAGCATTTT | CAWSGNYQEPQHF
TRBJ2-5 | NA | TRBV21-1 | NA | TGTGCCAGCAGCAAAAAAGGCCGGAGGGTGACCCAGTACTTC | CASSKKGRRVTQYF
TRBJ2-7 | TRBD2 | TRBV25-1 | NA | TGTGCCAGCAGTGGCGTCCGAGGGACTAGCGACCACGAGCAGTACTTC | CASSGVRGTSDHEQYF
TRBJ2-4 | TRBD2 | TRBV28 | many | TGTGCCAGCAGTTCCGGGACTAGCGGAAAGAGAGTCAAAAACATTCAGTACTTC | CASSSGTSGKRVKNIQYF
TRBJ2-7 | NA | TRBV5-5 | NA | TGTGCCAGCAGCTTGGCCGAGACAGGAAACTACGAGCAGTACTTC | CASSLAETGNYEQYF
TRBJ1-1 | TRBD1 | TRBV5-1 | NA | TGCGCCAGCACCAAGGACAGGCGGCGATCTGAAGCTTTCTTT | CASTKDRRRSEAFF
TRBJ2-2 | TRBD1 | TRBV2 | NA | TGTGCCAGCAGGCCCTCCCCGGGACAGGGATTGGGCACCGGGGAGCTGTTTTTT | CASRPSPGQGLGTGELFF
TRBJ2-2 | NA | TRBV11-2 | NA | TGTGCCAGCAGCCCTCTTAGGAACACCGGGGAGCTGTTTTTT | CASSPLRNTGELFF
TRBJ1-4 | NA | TRBV28 | NA | TGTGCCAGCAGTTTACAGGGGACAACTAATGAAAAACTGTTTTTT | CASSLQGTTNEKLFF
TRBJ2-7 | TRBD1 | TRBV18 | NA | TGTGCCAGCTCACCCGAATGGGACAGATCCTACGAGCAGTACTTC | CASSPEWDRSYEQYF
TRBJ1-1 | TRBD1 | TRBV28 | once | TGTGCCAGCAGTTTGACGGGACAGGTTTTCGCGGGGGCTTTCTTT | CASSLTGQVFAGAFF
TRBJ2-5 | NA | TRBV12-5 | NA | TGTGCTAGTGGCGAACAAGAGACCCAGTACTTC | CASGEQETQYF
TRBJ1-2 | NA | TRBV18 | few | TGTGCCAGCTCACCATCGGCAGGGAAAAACTATGGCTACACCTTC | CASSPSAGKNYGYTF
TRBJ2-5 | NA | TRBV29-1 | NA | TGCAGCGTTGCGAGGCGTCAAGAGACCCAGTACTTC | CSVARRQETQYF
TRBJ2-1 | NA | TRBV5-1 | NA | TGCGCCAGCAGCTTGGGGACGGACCACAATGAGCAGTTCTTC | CASSLGTDHNEQFF
TRBJ2-3 | TRBD2 | TRBV10-3 | NA | TGTGCCATCAGTGAGACTGGACTAGCGGGAAACCGCCTAAGCACAGATACGCAGTATTTT | CAISETGLAGNRLSTDTQYF
TRBJ2-7 | TRBD2 | TRBV27 | NA | TGTGCCAGCAGTTCCGGACTAGCGGGAGGGTGGCAGTACTTC | CASSSGLAGGWQYF
TRBJ2-2 | TRBD2 | TRBV9 | NA | TGTGCCAGCAGCTTCTCCGGACTAGCGGAAAACACCGGGGAGCTGTTTTTT | CASSFSGLAENTGELFF
TRBJ2-4 | TRBD1 | TRBV29-1 | NA | TGCAGCGTCCCCGGGACAGTCAAAAACATTCAGTACTTC | CSVPGTVKNIQYF
TRBJ2-6 | NA | TRBV5-1 | NA | TGCGCCAGCAGACCGACCCGTGTTGGGGCCAACGTCCTGACTTTC | CASRPTRVGANVLTF
TRBJ2-6 | NA | TRBV7-2 | NA | TGTGCCAGCAGCTTGGATGGGACCGGGGCCAACGTCCTGACTTTC | CASSLDGTGANVLTF
TRBJ1-5 | NA | TRBV5-8 | few | TGTGCCAGCAGCGCGGGGGGGTATAGCAATCAGCCCCAGCATTTT | CASSAGGYSNQPQHF
TRBJ1-4 | TRBD1 | TRBV7-9 | NA | TGTGCCAGCAGCGCCAGGGACAGGGGGTCTGAAAAACTGTTTTTT | CASSARDRGSEKLFF
TRBJ1-2 | NA | TRBV6-1 | NA | TGTGCCAGCAGTGAACTCTCCAACTATGGCTACACCTTC | CASSELSNYGYTF
TRBJ1-1 | NA | TRBV5-1 | few | TGCGCCAGCAGCTTGGGCATGGGGCGTGAAGCTTTCTTT | CASSLGMGREAFF
TRBJ1-3 | NA | TRBV28 | NA | TGTGCCAGCAGTTTCGGACGGCTTGGAAACACCATATATTTT | CASSFGRLGNTIYF
TRBJ2-1 | NA | TRBV5-1 | NA | TGCGCCAGCAGCCCCAGTGCGGTGGAAACCTACAATGAGCAGTTCTTC | CASSPSAVETYNEQFF
TRBJ2-1 | NA | TRBV5-4 | few | TGTGCCAGCAGCTTGAAAACAGGGAATGAGCAGTTCTTC | CASSLKTGNEQFF
TRBJ2-3 | TRBD1 | TRBV29-1 | NA | TGCAGCACAAACCAACAGGGGGCTGACGGCACAGATACGCAGTATTTT | CSTNQQGADGTDTQYF
TRBJ2-7 | TRBD2 | TRBV28 | NA | TGTGCCAGCACCCCGACTAGCGGGAGCGGCTACGAGCAGTACTTC | CASTPTSGSGYEQYF
TRBJ2-5 | NA | TRBV10-3 | NA | TGTGCCATCTCCTACCGTCAAGAGACCCAGTACTTC | CAISYRQETQYF
TRBJ2-5 | TRBD2 | TRBV7-2 | NA | TGTGCCAGCAGACGAACTAGCGGGAATTTAGAGACCCAGTACTTC | CASRRTSGNLETQYF
TRBJ2-7 | NA | TRBV30 | NA | TGTGCCTGGAGTAAGGGGAACAGGGGAGGTGAGCAGTACTTC | CAWSKGNRGGEQYF